This TCR beta chain was documented in a study of T cells in tuberculosis. The table came from immunoSEQ multiplex PCR; TCRdb's copy has only in-frame clones and leaves some out. The sample carries some 34,000 clones, 70% to 90% recorded once. The time point is: new active TB diagnosis, blood taken before or within 7 days of starting treatment. Looked up from germline, CDR1 is SGHNT and CDR2 is YYREEE (reference sequence). J was trimmed by 3 bases and V by 4 bases; bases with no gene match: 8. The CDR3 spans 16 residues. The V call is TRBV5-4, the J call TRBJ2-1; 9 bases are a match to TRBD2. Source: PBMCs, taken at tuberculosis diagnosis. This receptor was obtained from an adult with tuberculosis. CDR3 sequence reads: CASSGNKRGVYNEQFF. CDR3 bases: TGTGCCAGCAGCGGGAACAAGCGGGGGGTCTACAATGAGCAGTTCTTC.